This T cell receptor (beta chain) was sequenced in a study of blood T cells in healthy people across ages. V lost 6 bases to trimming and J lost 8 bases, with 7 bases between them. The CDR3 is made up of 9 amino acids. CDR1 is DFQATT, CDR2 SNEGSKA, per germline (reference sequence). With a J-beta primer mix and a sample-barcoded 5' primer, a second PCR ran 7 to 11 cycles. Via MiXCR, TCRdb re-called the 5' RACE reads, giving one row per CDR3 protein. The table has about 1.8 million distinct CDR3 sequences, about 50% seen once; the top ten hold 2.1%. Sequenced material: blood. V gene TRBV20-1 combines with J gene TRBJ1-2; no clear D. The receptor's source is a woman in her forties in good health. The CDR3 here is CSAKGGYTF. As DNA, the CDR3 is TGCAGTGCCAAAGGGGGCTACACCTTC.